The 8 T cell receptor beta chains below come from one sample, sequenced in a study of blood T cell repertoires in COVID-19 (dated by TCRdb to about 2020). Library preparation used the immunoSEQ multiplex PCR assay. This is the immuneACCESS table as TCRdb keeps it, with only in-frame sequences that have V and J called. A part of the clones is gone; compared with another copy, unresolved V genes explain less than half, and the rest is unexplained. The table for this sample lists 150,000 to 200,000 clones; approximately 80% of them were counted only once. The top ten clones comprise approximately 10% of the sample. The sequenced material came from PBMCs or T cells enriched from blood (not recorded which). The source of these receptors is a man aged 45-65 years who had recovered from COVID-19.

The chain joins TRBV5-1 to TRBJ2-2; 11 nucleotides match TRBD2. V lost 0 bases, J lost 6 bases, and 4 bases stayed unmatched. CDR3 size: 16 residues. From germline, CDR1 is SGHRS and CDR2 YFSETQ. This CDR3 reads CASSLGLAGNAGELFF. CDR3 coding DNA: TGCGCCAGCAGCTTGGGACTAGCGGGGAATGCCGGGGAGCTGTTTTTT.

The V gene is TRBV5-1, the J gene TRBJ2-2; possible D gene TRBD2, 6 bases. This CDR3 spans 15 amino acids. Germline-derived CDR1 and CDR2 are SGHRS and YFSETQ. Trimming pared 3 bases from V and 1 base from J, leaving 10 bases between. This CDR3 is CASSSGGKNTGELFF. CDR3 nucleotide sequence: TGCGCCAGCAGCTCAGGCGGGAAGAACACCGGGGAGCTGTTTTTT. Looking up the rest from reference TRBV5-1 and TRBJ2-2 gives the full variable domain: KAGVTQTPRYLIKTRGQQVTLSCSPISGHRSVSWYQQTPGQGLQFLFEYFSETQRNKGNFPGRFSGRQFSNSRSEMNVSTLELGDSALYLCASSSGGKNTGELFFGEGSRLTVL.

The chain recombines TRBV28 with TRBJ1-1; D call uncertain. The ends were cut back, 5 bases at V and 14 bases at J, with 18 bases in the middle. CDR1 is MDHEN and CDR2 is SYDVKM in the germline V gene. The CDR3 loop spans 12 amino acids. The CDR3, as DNA: TGTGCCAGCAGTAGGACGGTCTCGCGGGTCTTCTTT. It encodes CASSRTVSRVFF.

The chain uses TRBV5-4 and TRBJ1-2; 8 nucleotides align to TRBD1. The CDR3 loop spans 13 amino acids. Per germline, CDR1 SGHNT and CDR2 YYREEE (reference sequence). The junction had 1 base not matched to a gene; V was cut back by 2 bases and J by 4 bases. The DNA for the CDR3 is TGTGCCAGCAGCTTCGACAGGGGCTATGGCTACACCTTC. Its translation is CASSFDRGYGYTF.

The chain carries TRBV5-6 and TRBJ1-1; TRBD1 aligns across 9 bases. This CDR3 is built from 15 residues. Germline V gene data show CDR1 as SGHDT and CDR2 as YYEEEE. The V and J ends lost 4 bases and 7 bases, in that order; junction bases with no gene match: 11. The CDR3 here is CASSRDPGQGVEAFF. CDR3 sequence (DNA): TGTGCCAGCAGCCGCGACCCGGGACAGGGTGTTGAAGCTTTCTTT.

This clone has just one count. V and J are TRBV6-5 and TRBJ1-3, with 9 bases fitting TRBD1. The V segment lost 4 bases and the J segment 1 base; nucleotides outside the gene matches: 2. Germline CDR1 reads MNHEY; CDR2 reads SVGAGI. The CDR3 consists of 15 residues. The CDR3 reads CASSWDRASGNTIYF. CDR3 nucleotides: TGTGCCAGCAGTTGGGACAGGGCATCTGGAAACACCATATATTTT.

This clone has only one observation. J is TRBJ2-5 and V is TRBV28; 8 bases line up with TRBD1. Germline CDR1 MDHEN, CDR2 SYDVKM. Trimming at V came to 4 bases and at J to 5 bases, leaving 6 bases not matched to a gene. The CDR3 runs to 14 residues. The CDR3 DNA is TGTGCCAGCAGTTCTCAGGGGGCTTCGGAGACCCAGTACTTC. It codes for CASSSQGASETQYF.

This chain connects TRBV7-2 to TRBJ1-4, with TRBD1 matching over 9 bases. V dropped 6 bases and J dropped 10; count of bases not matched to a gene: 15. CDR3 length equals 16 residues. Germline assignment: CDR1 SGHTA and CDR2 FQGNSA. CDR3 protein: CASREQGQGGSGKLFF. CDR3 DNA sequence: TGTGCCAGCAGGGAGCAGGGACAGGGCGGATCTGGAAAACTGTTTTTT. The full variable domain, in which reference TRBV7-2 and TRBJ1-4 provide the parts outside the CDR3, is GAGVSQSPSNKVTEKGKDVELRCDPISGHTALYWYRQSLGQGLEFLIYFQGNSAPDKSGLPSDRFSAERTGGSVSTLTIQRTQQEDSAVYLCASREQGQGGSGKLFFGSGTQLSVL.